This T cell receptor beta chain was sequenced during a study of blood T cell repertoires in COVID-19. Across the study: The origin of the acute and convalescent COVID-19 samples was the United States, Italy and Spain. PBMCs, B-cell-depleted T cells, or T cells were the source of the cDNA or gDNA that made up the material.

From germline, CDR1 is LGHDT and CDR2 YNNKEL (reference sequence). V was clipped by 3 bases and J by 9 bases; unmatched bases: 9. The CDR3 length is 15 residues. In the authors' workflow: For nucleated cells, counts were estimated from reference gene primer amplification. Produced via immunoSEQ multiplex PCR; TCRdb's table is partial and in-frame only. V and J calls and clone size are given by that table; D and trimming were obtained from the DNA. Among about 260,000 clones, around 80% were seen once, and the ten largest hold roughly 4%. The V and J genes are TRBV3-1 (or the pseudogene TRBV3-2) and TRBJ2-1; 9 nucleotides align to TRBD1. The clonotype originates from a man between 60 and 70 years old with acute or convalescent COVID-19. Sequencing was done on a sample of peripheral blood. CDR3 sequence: CASSHPGTGFFEQFF. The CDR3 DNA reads TGTGCCAGCAGCCACCCCGGGACAGGGTTTTTTGAGCAGTTCTTC.